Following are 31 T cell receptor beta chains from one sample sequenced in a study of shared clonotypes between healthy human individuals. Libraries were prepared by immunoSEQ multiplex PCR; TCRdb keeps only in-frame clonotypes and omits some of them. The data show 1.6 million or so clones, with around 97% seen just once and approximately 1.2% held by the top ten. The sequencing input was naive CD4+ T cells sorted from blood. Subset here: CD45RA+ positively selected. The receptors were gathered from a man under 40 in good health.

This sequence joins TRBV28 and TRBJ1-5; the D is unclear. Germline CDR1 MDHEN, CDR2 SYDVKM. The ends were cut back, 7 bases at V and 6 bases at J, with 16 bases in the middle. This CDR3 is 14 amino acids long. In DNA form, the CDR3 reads TGTGCCAGCACGGGCACCTCGATCCGTCAGCCCCAGCATTTT. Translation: CASTGTSIRQPQHF.

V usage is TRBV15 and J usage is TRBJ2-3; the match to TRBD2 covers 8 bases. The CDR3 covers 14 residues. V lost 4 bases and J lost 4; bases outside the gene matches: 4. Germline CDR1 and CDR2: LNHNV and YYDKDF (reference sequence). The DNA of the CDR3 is TGTGCCACCAGCAAAGCGGGAGACTCAGATACGCAGTATTTT. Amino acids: CATSKAGDSDTQYF.

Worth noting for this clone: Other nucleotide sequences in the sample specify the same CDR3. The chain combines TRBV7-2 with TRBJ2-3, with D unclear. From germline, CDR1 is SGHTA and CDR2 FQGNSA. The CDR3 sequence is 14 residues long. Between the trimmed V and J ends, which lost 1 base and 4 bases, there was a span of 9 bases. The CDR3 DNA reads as TGTGCCAGCAGCTTAGTTTCGAGTTCAGATACGCAGTATTTT. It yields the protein CASSLVSSSDTQYF. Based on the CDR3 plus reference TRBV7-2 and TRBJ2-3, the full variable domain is GAGVSQSPSNKVTEKGKDVELRCDPISGHTALYWYRQSLGQGLEFLIYFQGNSAPDKSGLPSDRFSAERTGGSVSTLTIQRTQQEDSAVYLCASSLVSSSDTQYFGPGTRLTVL.

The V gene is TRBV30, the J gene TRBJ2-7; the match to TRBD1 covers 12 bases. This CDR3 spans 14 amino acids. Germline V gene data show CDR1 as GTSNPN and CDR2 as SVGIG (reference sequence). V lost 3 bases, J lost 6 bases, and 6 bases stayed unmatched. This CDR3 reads CAWRDRDRGPEQYF. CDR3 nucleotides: TGTGCCTGGAGGGACAGGGACAGGGGGCCCGAGCAGTACTTC.

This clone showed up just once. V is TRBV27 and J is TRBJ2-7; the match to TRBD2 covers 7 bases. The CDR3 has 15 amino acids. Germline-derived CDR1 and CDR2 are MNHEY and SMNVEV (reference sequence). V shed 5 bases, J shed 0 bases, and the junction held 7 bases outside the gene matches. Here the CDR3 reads CASSPTSLSSYEQYF. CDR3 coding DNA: TGTGCCAGCAGTCCGACTAGCCTTAGCTCCTACGAGCAGTACTTC.

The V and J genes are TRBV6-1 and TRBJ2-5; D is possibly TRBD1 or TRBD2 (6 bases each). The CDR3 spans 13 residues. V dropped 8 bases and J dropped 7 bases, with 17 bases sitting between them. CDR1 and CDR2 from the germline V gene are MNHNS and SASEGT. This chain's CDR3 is CASGVGGGGTQYF. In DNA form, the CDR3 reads TGTGCCAGCGGTGTAGGGGGAGGTGGGACCCAGTACTTC.

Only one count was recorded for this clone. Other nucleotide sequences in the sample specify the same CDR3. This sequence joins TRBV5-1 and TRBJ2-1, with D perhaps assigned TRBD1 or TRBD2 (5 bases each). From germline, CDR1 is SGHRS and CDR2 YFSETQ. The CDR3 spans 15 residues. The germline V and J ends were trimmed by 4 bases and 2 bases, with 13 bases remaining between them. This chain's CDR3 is CASSLGTGPYNEQFF. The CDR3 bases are TGCGCCAGCAGCCTAGGGACGGGGCCCTACAATGAGCAGTTCTTC.

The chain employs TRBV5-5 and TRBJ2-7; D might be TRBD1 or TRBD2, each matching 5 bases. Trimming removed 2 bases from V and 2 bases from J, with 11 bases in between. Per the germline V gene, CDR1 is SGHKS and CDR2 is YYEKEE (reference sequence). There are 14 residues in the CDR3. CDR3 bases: TGTGCCAGCAGCTTCTGGGGGAGAACCTACGAGCAGTACTTC. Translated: CASSFWGRTYEQYF. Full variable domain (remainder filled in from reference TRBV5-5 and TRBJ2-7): DAGVTQSPTHLIKTRGQQVTLRCSPISGHKSVSWYQQVLGQGPQFIFQYYEKEERGRGNFPDRFSARQFPNYSSELNVNALLLGDSALYLCASSFWGRTYEQYFGPGTRLTVT.

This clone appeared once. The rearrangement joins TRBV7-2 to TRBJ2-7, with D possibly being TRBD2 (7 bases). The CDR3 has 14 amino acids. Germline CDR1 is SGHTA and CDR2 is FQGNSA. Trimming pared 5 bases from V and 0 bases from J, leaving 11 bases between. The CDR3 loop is CASSRGAGSYEQYF. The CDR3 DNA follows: TGTGCCAGCAGCCGGGGGGCAGGCTCCTACGAGCAGTACTTC.

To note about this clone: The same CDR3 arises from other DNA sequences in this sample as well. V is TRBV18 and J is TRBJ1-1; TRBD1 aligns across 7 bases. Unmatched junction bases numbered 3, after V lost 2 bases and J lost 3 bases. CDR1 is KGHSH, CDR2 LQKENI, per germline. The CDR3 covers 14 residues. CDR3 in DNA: TGTGCCAGCTCACCATACAGGGGCGACACTGAAGCTTTCTTT. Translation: CASSPYRGDTEAFF.

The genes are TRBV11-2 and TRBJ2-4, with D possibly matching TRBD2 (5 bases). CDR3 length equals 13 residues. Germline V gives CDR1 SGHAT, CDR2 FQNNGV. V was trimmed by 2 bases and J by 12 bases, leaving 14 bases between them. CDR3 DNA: TGTGCCAGCAGCTTAAGAGGGCTTCCCGCTCAGTACTTC. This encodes CASSLRGLPAQYF.

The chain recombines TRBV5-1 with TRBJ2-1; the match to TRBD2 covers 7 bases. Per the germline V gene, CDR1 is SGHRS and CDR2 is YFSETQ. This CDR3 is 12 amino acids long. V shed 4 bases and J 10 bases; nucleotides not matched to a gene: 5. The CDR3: CASSPPGLEQFF. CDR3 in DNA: TGCGCCAGCAGCCCACCGGGACTAGAGCAGTTCTTC.

The CDR3 loop is CASSFFRDAETQYF. As DNA, the CDR3 is TGTGCCAGCAGCTTTTTCCGGGACGCCGAGACCCAGTACTTC. The rearrangement joins TRBV5-4 to TRBJ2-5; TRBD1 or TRBD2 may be the D gene (5 bases each). This CDR3 comprises 14 residues. V was pared by 2 bases and J by 5 bases, with 13 bases between. The germline CDR1 and CDR2 sequences are SGHNT and YYREEE (reference sequence). Complete variable domain (other parts from reference TRBV5-4 and TRBJ2-5): ETGVTQSPTHLIKTRGQQVTLRCSSQSGHNTVSWYQQALGQGPQFIFQYYREEENGRGNFPPRFSGLQFPNYSSELNVNALELDDSALYLCASSFFRDAETQYFGPGTRLLVL.

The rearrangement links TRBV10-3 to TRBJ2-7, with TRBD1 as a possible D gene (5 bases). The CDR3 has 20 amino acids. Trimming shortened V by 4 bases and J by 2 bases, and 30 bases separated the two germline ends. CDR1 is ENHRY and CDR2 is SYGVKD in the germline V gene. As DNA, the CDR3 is TGTGCCATCAGTGGTTCACGTACGGAGTCAATCGTAAGGGGAACCTACGAGCAGTACTTC. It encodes CAISGSRTESIVRGTYEQYF.

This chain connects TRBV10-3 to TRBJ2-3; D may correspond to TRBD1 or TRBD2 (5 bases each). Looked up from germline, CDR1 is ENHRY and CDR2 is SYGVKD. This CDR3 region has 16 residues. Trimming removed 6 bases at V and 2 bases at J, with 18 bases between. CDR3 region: CAIRSPGPGDTDTQYF. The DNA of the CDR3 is TGTGCCATCAGGTCGCCGGGACCCGGGGACACAGATACGCAGTATTTT.

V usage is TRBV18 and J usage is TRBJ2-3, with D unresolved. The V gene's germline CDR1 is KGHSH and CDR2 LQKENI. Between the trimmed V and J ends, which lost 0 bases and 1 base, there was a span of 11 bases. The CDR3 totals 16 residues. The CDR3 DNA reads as TGTGCCAGCTCACCACCTCGGCTACCCCGCACAGATACGCAGTATTTT. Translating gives CASSPPRLPRTDTQYF. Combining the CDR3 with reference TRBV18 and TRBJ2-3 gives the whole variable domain NAGVMQNPRHLVRRRGQEARLRCSPMKGHSHVYWYRQLPEEGLKFMVYLQKENIIDESGMPKERFSAEFPKEGPSILRIQQVVRGDSAAYFCASSPPRLPRTDTQYFGPGTRLTVL.

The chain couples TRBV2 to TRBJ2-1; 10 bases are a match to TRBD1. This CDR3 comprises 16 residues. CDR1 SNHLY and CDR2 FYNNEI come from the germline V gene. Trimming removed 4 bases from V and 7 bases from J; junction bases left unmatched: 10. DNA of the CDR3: TGTGCCAGCAGTGGAACGCCCGGGACAGGGGCGAATGAGCAGTTCTTC. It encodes CASSGTPGTGANEQFF.

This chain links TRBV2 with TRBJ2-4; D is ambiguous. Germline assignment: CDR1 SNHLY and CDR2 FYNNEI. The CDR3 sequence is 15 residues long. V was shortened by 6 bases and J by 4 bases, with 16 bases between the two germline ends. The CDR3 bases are TGTGCCAGCAGGCTCTCCGGTGACTCTAAAAACATTCAGTACTTC. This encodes CASRLSGDSKNIQYF.

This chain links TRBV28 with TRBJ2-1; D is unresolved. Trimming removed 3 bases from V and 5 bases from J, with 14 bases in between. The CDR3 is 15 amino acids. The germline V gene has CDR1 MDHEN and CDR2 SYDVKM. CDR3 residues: CASSLAGAGHNEQFF. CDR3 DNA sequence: TGTGCCAGCAGTTTGGCTGGAGCTGGCCACAATGAGCAGTTCTTC.

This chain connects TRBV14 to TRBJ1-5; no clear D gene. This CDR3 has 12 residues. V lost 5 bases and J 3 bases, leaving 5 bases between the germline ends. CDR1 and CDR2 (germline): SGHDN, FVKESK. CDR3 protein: CASSSPNQPQHF. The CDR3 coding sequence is TGTGCCAGCAGCAGTCCCAATCAGCCCCAGCATTTT.

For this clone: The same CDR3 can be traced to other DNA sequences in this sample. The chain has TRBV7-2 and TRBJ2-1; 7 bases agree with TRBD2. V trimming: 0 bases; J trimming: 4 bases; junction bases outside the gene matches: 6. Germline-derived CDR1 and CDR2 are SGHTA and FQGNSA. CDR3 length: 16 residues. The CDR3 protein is CASSLAFSGSYNEQFF. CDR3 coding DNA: TGTGCCAGCAGCTTAGCGTTTAGCGGGTCTTACAATGAGCAGTTCTTC.

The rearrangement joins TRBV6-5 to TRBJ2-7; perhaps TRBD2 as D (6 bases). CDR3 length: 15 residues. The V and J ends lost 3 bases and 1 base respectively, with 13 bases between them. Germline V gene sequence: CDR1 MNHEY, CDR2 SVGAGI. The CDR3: CASSYSGTPSYEQYF. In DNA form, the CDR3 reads TGTGCCAGCAGTTATTCCGGGACTCCATCCTACGAGCAGTACTTC.

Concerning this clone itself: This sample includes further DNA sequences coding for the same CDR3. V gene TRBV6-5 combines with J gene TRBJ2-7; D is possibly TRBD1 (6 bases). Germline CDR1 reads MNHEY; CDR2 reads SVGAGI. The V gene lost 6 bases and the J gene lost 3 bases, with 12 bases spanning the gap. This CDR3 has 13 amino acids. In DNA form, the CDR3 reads TGTGCCAGCAGGAAGACAGGATTCTACGAGCAGTACTTC. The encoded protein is CASRKTGFYEQYF.

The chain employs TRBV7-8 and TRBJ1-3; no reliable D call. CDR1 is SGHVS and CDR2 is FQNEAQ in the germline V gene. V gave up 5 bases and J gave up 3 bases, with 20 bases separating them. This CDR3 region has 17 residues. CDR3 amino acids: CASSPRGLGVSGNTIYF. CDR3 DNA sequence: TGTGCCAGCAGCCCCCGCGGTTTGGGAGTTAGTGGAAACACCATATATTTT.

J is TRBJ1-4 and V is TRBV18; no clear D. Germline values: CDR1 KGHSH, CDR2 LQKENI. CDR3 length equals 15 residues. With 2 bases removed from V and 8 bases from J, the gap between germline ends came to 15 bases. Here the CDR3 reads CASSPDKGGAEKLFF. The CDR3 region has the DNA TGTGCCAGCTCACCAGACAAGGGTGGCGCAGAAAAACTGTTTTTT.

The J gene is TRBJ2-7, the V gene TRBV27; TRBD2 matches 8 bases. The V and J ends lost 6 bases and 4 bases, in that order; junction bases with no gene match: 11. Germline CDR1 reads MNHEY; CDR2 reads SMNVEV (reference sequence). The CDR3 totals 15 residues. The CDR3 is CASRLRPAGEYEQYF. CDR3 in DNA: TGTGCCAGCAGATTACGGCCAGCGGGGGAGTACGAGCAGTACTTC.

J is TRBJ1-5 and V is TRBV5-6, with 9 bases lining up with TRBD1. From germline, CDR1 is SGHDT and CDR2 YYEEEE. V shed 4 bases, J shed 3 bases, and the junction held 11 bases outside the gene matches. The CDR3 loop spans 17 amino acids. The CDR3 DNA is TGTGCCAGCAGCCGAAGCGTCGGGACAGGGAACAATCAGCCCCAGCATTTT. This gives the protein CASSRSVGTGNNQPQHF.

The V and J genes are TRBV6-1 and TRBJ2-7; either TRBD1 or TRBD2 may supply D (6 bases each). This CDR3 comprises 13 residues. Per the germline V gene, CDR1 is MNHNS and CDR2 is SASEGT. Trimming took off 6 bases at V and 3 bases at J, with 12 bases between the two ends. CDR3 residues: CASSQGGLYEQYF. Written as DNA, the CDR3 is TGTGCCAGCAGCCAAGGGGGACTCTACGAGCAGTACTTC.

The CDR3 region is CASSYKRGAYEQYF. Here the CDR3 DNA reads TGTGCCAGCAGTTATAAGCGGGGGGCCTACGAGCAGTACTTC. V gene TRBV27 combines with J gene TRBJ2-7, with 9 bases lining up with TRBD2. Germline V CDR1 and CDR2: MNHEY, SMNVEV (reference sequence). This CDR3 has 14 amino acids. J was trimmed by 2 bases and V by 4 bases; bases with no gene match: 3.

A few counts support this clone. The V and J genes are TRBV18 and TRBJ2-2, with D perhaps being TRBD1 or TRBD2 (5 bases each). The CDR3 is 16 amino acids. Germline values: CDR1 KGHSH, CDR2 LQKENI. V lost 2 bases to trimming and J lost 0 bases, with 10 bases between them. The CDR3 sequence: CASSPVVGPNTGELFF. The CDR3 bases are TGTGCCAGCTCACCAGTAGTGGGACCGAACACCGGGGAGCTGTTTTTT.

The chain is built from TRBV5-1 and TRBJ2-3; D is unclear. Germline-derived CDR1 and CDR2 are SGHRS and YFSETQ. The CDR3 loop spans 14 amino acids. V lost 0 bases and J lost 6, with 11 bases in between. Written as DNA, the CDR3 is TGCGCCAGCAGCTTGGAGAATCTGGGCGATACGCAGTATTTT. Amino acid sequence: CASSLENLGDTQYF.